Shown below are 21 T cell receptor beta chains from a single sample sequenced in a study of Ad26.COV2.S vaccination and SARS-CoV-2 variants. Noted treatment: roughly 18 received Ad26.COV2.S at low or high dose, single or two shots; five or six received placebo; per-sample allocation not given. The samples date from day 63 after the first vaccine or placebo injection. TCRdb keeps only in-frame clones here, not all; method: immunoSEQ multiplex PCR. The sample records hundreds of thousands of clones, 75% to 90% being singletons. This material consisted of peripheral blood, taken in a trial of Ad26.COV2.S vaccine versus placebo. These receptors were obtained from a person between 18 and 59 years old who received the Ad26.COV2.S COVID-19 vaccine or a placebo.

The chain employs TRBV3-1 (or the pseudogene TRBV3-2) and TRBJ1-1, with TRBD1 matching 7 bases. The CDR3 is made up of 14 amino acids. The junction had 3 bases not matched to a gene; V was cut back by 4 bases and J by 1 base. CDR1 is LGHDT and CDR2 is YNNKEL in the germline V gene (reference sequence). CDR3 sequence reads: CASSLRQGNTEAFF. As DNA, the CDR3 is TGTGCCAGCAGCCTCAGACAGGGGAACACTGAAGCTTTCTTT.

This chain connects TRBV5-4 to TRBJ1-6; 7 nucleotides align to TRBD1. Germline V gene data show CDR1 as SGHNT and CDR2 as YYREEE (reference sequence). Germline trimming cut 4 bases from V and 10 bases from J; bases unmatched to any gene: 8. The CDR3 is made up of 14 amino acids. CDR3 bases: TGTGCCAGCAGCCTCGACAGGGTGGAATCACCCCTCCACTTT. As protein: CASSLDRVESPLHF. Full variable domain (outside the CDR3, taken from reference TRBV5-4 and TRBJ1-6): ETGVTQSPTHLIKTRGQQVTLRCSSQSGHNTVSWYQQALGQGPQFIFQYYREEENGRGNFPPRFSGLQFPNYSSELNVNALELDDSALYLCASSLDRVESPLHFGNGTRLTVT.

This chain links TRBV6-6 with TRBJ1-2, with D perhaps matching TRBD1 (5 bases). V lost 2 bases and J 4 bases, leaving 14 bases between the germline ends. The CDR3 has 15 residues. Germline values: CDR1 MNHNY, CDR2 SVGAGI (reference sequence). The chain's CDR3 is CASSYGQGRAYGYTF. CDR3 nucleotide sequence: TGTGCCAGCAGTTACGGTCAGGGTAGGGCCTATGGCTACACCTTC.

This chain connects TRBV2 to TRBJ1-3; D may be TRBD1 (5 bases). Trimming removed 7 bases from V and 0 bases from J, with 10 bases in between. Germline CDR1 and CDR2: SNHLY and FYNNEI. There are 14 residues in the CDR3. CDR3 region: CASNRDGSGNTIYF. CDR3 nucleotides: TGTGCCAGCAACCGGGACGGCTCTGGAAACACCATATATTTT.

The chain links TRBV28 to TRBJ2-7; D is perhaps TRBD2 (5 bases). CDR1 and CDR2 from the germline V gene are MDHEN and SYDVKM. V was cut by 3 bases and J by 0 bases, with 9 bases left in between. This CDR3 is 14 amino acids long. This CDR3 is CASSFIASSYEQYF. The CDR3 bases are TGTGCCAGCAGTTTTATAGCGAGCTCCTACGAGCAGTACTTC.

The genes are TRBV28 and TRBJ2-5, with D unresolved. The germline CDR1 and CDR2 sequences are MDHEN and SYDVKM. The ends were cut back, 8 bases at V and 5 bases at J, with 21 bases in the middle. The CDR3 runs 15 residues. CDR3 sequence (DNA): TGTGCCAGCGGAGCCCTGGCAGACCCTAGGGAGACCCAGTACTTC. Translation gives CASGALADPRETQYF.

J is TRBJ1-5 and V is TRBV5-4; 7 nucleotides agree with TRBD1. V was clipped by 4 bases and J by 2 bases; unmatched bases: 12. Germline lookup yields CDR1 SGHNT and CDR2 YYREEE (reference sequence). This CDR3 region has 17 residues. The CDR3 region is CASSPKARQGGNQPQHF. The CDR3, as DNA: TGTGCCAGCAGCCCGAAGGCCAGACAGGGAGGCAATCAGCCCCAGCATTTT.

This chain connects TRBV5-4 to TRBJ2-3; D is ambiguous. CDR1 SGHNT and CDR2 YYREEE come from the germline V gene (reference sequence). The length of the CDR3 is 14 residues. Trimming removed 0 bases at V and 2 bases at J, with 7 bases between. CDR3: CASSLAWSTDTQYF. CDR3 DNA sequence: TGTGCCAGCAGCTTGGCCTGGTCCACAGATACGCAGTATTTT.

V usage is TRBV19 and J usage is TRBJ1-2, with unresolved D. CDR3 length equals 14 residues. V lost 2 bases and J 5 bases, leaving 12 bases between the germline ends. Germline V lookup: CDR1 LNHDA, CDR2 SQIVND (reference sequence). The CDR3 loop reads CASSITSDGYGYTF. The CDR3, as DNA: TGTGCCAGTAGTATAACATCGGATGGGTATGGCTACACCTTC.

This clone appeared a few times. The J gene is TRBJ1-1, the V gene TRBV7-2; 7 bases line up with TRBD1. The CDR3 is 14 residues long. Looked up from germline, CDR1 is SGHTA and CDR2 is FQGNSA. V was clipped by 5 bases and J by 0 bases; unmatched bases: 3. CDR3 bases: TGTGCCAGCAGCCCGACAGGGCTGAACACTGAAGCTTTCTTT. This codes for CASSPTGLNTEAFF. Looking up the rest from reference TRBV7-2 and TRBJ1-1 gives the full variable domain: GAGVSQSPSNKVTEKGKDVELRCDPISGHTALYWYRQSLGQGLEFLIYFQGNSAPDKSGLPSDRFSAERTGGSVSTLTIQRTQQEDSAVYLCASSPTGLNTEAFFGQGTRLTVV.

This chain connects TRBV19 to TRBJ2-3; weak D call: TRBD2 (6 bases). V was shortened by 5 bases and J by 4 bases, with 10 bases between the two germline ends. The CDR3 is made up of 13 amino acids. CDR1 is LNHDA, CDR2 SQIVND, per germline (reference sequence). The CDR3 bases are TGTGCCAGTAGTCCGGGGGTCGCAGATACGCAGTATTTT. Its protein is CASSPGVADTQYF.

The chain employs TRBV28 and TRBJ1-5, with D perhaps matching TRBD1 (5 bases). The germline V and J ends were trimmed by 4 bases and 7 bases, with 14 bases remaining between them. Germline CDR1 MDHEN, CDR2 SYDVKM. This CDR3 spans 14 amino acids. CDR3 loop: CASSWGGERQPQHF. In DNA form, the CDR3 reads TGTGCCAGCAGTTGGGGGGGGGAGCGACAGCCCCAGCATTTT.

V gene TRBV15 combines with J gene TRBJ2-1; 8 nucleotides match TRBD2. J lost 0 bases, V lost 0 bases, and 7 bases had no gene match. This CDR3 is built from 18 residues. The V gene's germline CDR1 is LNHNV and CDR2 YYDKDF (reference sequence). The CDR3 spells CATSRDLSGISSYNEQFF. CDR3 DNA: TGTGCCACCAGCAGAGATCTTAGCGGGATAAGCTCCTACAATGAGCAGTTCTTC. Variable domain in full (rest from reference TRBV15 and TRBJ2-1): DAMVIQNPRYQVTQFGKPVTLSCSQTLNHNVMYWYQQKSSQAPKLLFHYYDKDFNNEADTPDNFQSRRPNTSFCFLDIRSPGLGDTAMYLCATSRDLSGISSYNEQFFGPGTRLTVL.

The chain has TRBV6-5 and TRBJ2-7; 8 bases align to TRBD1. The CDR3 totals 14 residues. Germline lookup yields CDR1 MNHEY and CDR2 SVGAGI. With V trimmed by 7 bases and J by 6 bases, 11 bases remained unmatched. The CDR3 spells CASIWDRRGLEQYF. DNA of the CDR3: TGTGCCAGCATCTGGGACAGGCGGGGACTCGAGCAGTACTTC.

The chain couples TRBV15 to TRBJ1-4; D not resolved. The V gene's germline CDR1 is LNHNV and CDR2 YYDKDF (reference sequence). Between the trimmed V and J ends, which lost 2 bases and 0 bases, there was a span of 7 bases. The CDR3 is made up of 15 amino acids. As DNA, the CDR3 is TGTGCCACCAGCAGATCAGTTGCAACTAATGAAAAACTGTTTTTT. Its protein is CATSRSVATNEKLFF. Complete variable domain (other parts from reference TRBV15 and TRBJ1-4): DAMVIQNPRYQVTQFGKPVTLSCSQTLNHNVMYWYQQKSSQAPKLLFHYYDKDFNNEADTPDNFQSRRPNTSFCFLDIRSPGLGDTAMYLCATSRSVATNEKLFFGSGTQLSVL.

This clone is a singleton in its sample. This chain links TRBV28 with TRBJ2-4, with a weak D call TRBD1 (6 bases). Trimming took off 3 bases at V and 8 bases at J, with 14 bases between the two ends. The CDR3 runs 14 residues. Germline V lookup: CDR1 MDHEN, CDR2 SYDVKM. CDR3 bases: TGTGCCAGCAGTTTTGGGGGCCGTAGGGACATTCAGTACTTC. This codes for CASSFGGRRDIQYF.

In DNA, the CDR3 is TGTGCCTGGAGGGGTGGACCCTACGAGCAGTACTTC. This encodes CAWRGGPYEQYF. V gene TRBV30 combines with J gene TRBJ2-7; D is undetermined. CDR1 GTSNPN and CDR2 SVGIG come from the germline V gene (reference sequence). The CDR3 is 12 residues long. V lost 3 bases and J lost 2, with 8 bases in between.

The CDR3 DNA follows: TGTGCCAGCAGCCTTAACCCTAGCAGTCAATACGAGCAGTACTTC. Amino acid sequence: CASSLNPSSQYEQYF. V usage is TRBV13 and J usage is TRBJ2-7; perhaps TRBD2 as D (5 bases). V was clipped by 5 bases and J by 4 bases, with 18 bases between them. Germline assignment: CDR1 PRHDT and CDR2 FYEKMQ (reference sequence). CDR3 length: 15 residues.

The V and J genes are TRBV5-6 and TRBJ2-3; 9 positions match TRBD1. V was clipped by 7 bases and J by 5 bases; unmatched bases: 8. This CDR3 contains 14 residues. Germline CDR1 is SGHDT and CDR2 is YYEEEE. CDR3 amino acids: CASSYRGLGDTQYF. CDR3 nucleotides: TGTGCCAGCTCTTACAGGGGGCTGGGAGATACGCAGTATTTT.

J is TRBJ2-3 and V is TRBV11-3, with 10 bases fitting TRBD2. CDR3 length equals 20 residues. The ends lost 1 base at V and 6 bases at J; junction bases unmatched: 19. Germline V lookup: CDR1 SGHNT, CDR2 YENEEA. As DNA, the CDR3 is TGTGCCAGCAGCTTAGGAAGCCCCTTTGCTACTAGCGGGGAACACGATACGCAGTATTTT. This gives the protein CASSLGSPFATSGEHDTQYF.

The chain carries TRBV4-1 and TRBJ2-7; TRBD1 matches at 8 bases. Per the germline V gene, CDR1 is MGHRA and CDR2 is YSYEKL. The V and J ends lost 2 bases and 1 base, in that order; junction bases with no gene match: 7. The CDR3 loop spans 16 amino acids. CDR3 residues: CASSQFPGGESYEQYF. CDR3 in DNA: TGCGCCAGCAGCCAATTCCCAGGGGGCGAATCCTACGAGCAGTACTTC.